This entry lists 15 T cell receptor beta chains sequenced from one sample in a study of T cell responses to AZD1222 COVID-19 vaccine. Profiling relied on immunoSEQ multiplex PCR, and the TCRdb table lists in-frame clones only, not all of them. The sample shows about 120,000 clones, 85% to 95% of them seen only once. The sequencing here drew on peripheral blood, taken on day 0 of AZD1222 vaccination. These receptors originate from an adult in good health.

J is TRBJ1-2 and V is TRBV24-1; 7 bases map to TRBD1. CDR1 is KGHDR, CDR2 SFDVKD, per germline. V lost 5 bases to trimming and J lost 8 bases; unmatched junction nucleotides: 7. This CDR3 is 13 amino acids long. The CDR3 region is CATSGQGRGGYTF. CDR3 nucleotides: TGTGCCACCAGTGGACAGGGAAGAGGGGGCTACACCTTC.

The V call is TRBV12-3 or TRBV12-4, the J call TRBJ2-7, with a weak D call TRBD1 (6 bases). The CDR3 extends over 13 amino acids. Trimming stripped 5 bases from V and 2 bases from J, with 10 bases between. CDR3 amino acids: CASSPGHPYEQYF. The CDR3 DNA reads TGTGCCAGCAGTCCGGGACACCCCTACGAGCAGTACTTC.

The genes are TRBV6-5 and TRBJ2-3; no clear D gene. V lost 6 bases and J lost 0, with 7 bases in between. The CDR3 covers 13 residues. The V gene's germline CDR1 is MNHEY and CDR2 SVGAGI. Here the CDR3 DNA reads TGTGCCAGCAGACCACCCAGCACAGATACGCAGTATTTT. This sequence encodes CASRPPSTDTQYF.

This clone was recorded only once. The V call is TRBV4-1, the J call TRBJ2-1, with unresolved D. CDR3 size: 17 residues. V shed 0 bases and J shed 0 bases, with 12 bases lying between them. Germline V lookup: CDR1 MGHRA, CDR2 YSYEKL. The CDR3 DNA sequence: TGCGCCAGCAGCCAAGATGGCGGCCTAAGCTCCTACAATGAGCAGTTCTTC. Encoded protein: CASSQDGGLSSYNEQFF.

The chain is built from TRBV30 and TRBJ2-1; no clear D gene. The germline CDR1 and CDR2 sequences are GTSNPN and SVGIG (reference sequence). CDR3 length: 12 residues. Trimming pared 6 bases from V and 4 bases from J, leaving 10 bases between. The CDR3 spells CACNRAYNEQFF. The CDR3 DNA reads TGTGCCTGTAACCGGGCATACAATGAGCAGTTCTTC. Supplemented by reference TRBV30 and TRBJ2-1, the full variable domain reads SQTIHQWPATLVQPVGSPLSLECTVEGTSNPNLYWYRQAAGRGLQLLFYSVGIGQISSEVPQNLSASRPQDRQFILSSKKLLLSDSGFYLCACNRAYNEQFFGPGTRLTVL.

The chain carries TRBV3-1 (or the pseudogene TRBV3-2) and TRBJ2-1, with D possibly being TRBD1 (6 bases). V was pared by 5 bases and J by 10 bases, with 9 bases between. The germline V gene has CDR1 LGHDT and CDR2 YNNKEL (reference sequence). This CDR3 has 11 amino acids. The CDR3 protein is CASSKGTEQFF. The CDR3, as DNA: TGTGCCAGCAGCAAAGGGACAGAGCAGTTCTTC.

The chain combines TRBV7-2 with TRBJ1-4; 9 bases align to TRBD1. There are 18 residues in the CDR3. V lost 4 bases and J lost 2; bases outside the gene matches: 11. Per germline, CDR1 SGHTA and CDR2 FQGNSA. CDR3 coding DNA: TGTGCCAGCAGCTCCCGGACAGGGGAAGAACGGACTAATGAAAAACTGTTTTTT. Amino acid sequence: CASSSRTGEERTNEKLFF.

This clone was observed a single time. V and J are TRBV10-2 and TRBJ2-6, with 11 bases lining up with TRBD1. The CDR3 totals 16 residues. Germline V lookup: CDR1 WSHSY, CDR2 SAAADI. The V segment lost 9 bases and the J segment 4 bases; nucleotides outside the gene matches: 8. CDR3 amino acids: CASTGQGAVGANVLTF. The CDR3 DNA reads TGCGCCAGTACAGGACAGGGGGCGGTGGGGGCCAACGTCCTGACTTTC.

The V and J genes are TRBV11-3 and TRBJ2-7; 10 nucleotides align to TRBD2. V lost 5 bases, J lost 2 bases, and 6 bases stayed unmatched. The CDR3 length is 15 residues. The germline CDR1 and CDR2 sequences are SGHNT and YENEEA. The CDR3 region has the DNA TGTGCCAGCAGCCGCGGACTAGCGGCAACCTACGAGCAGTACTTC. It is translated as CASSRGLAATYEQYF.

The chain is built from TRBV30 and TRBJ1-2; D gene ambiguous. Trimming took off 5 bases at V and 4 bases at J, with 11 bases between the two ends. Germline CDR1 and CDR2: GTSNPN and SVGIG (reference sequence). This CDR3 is 12 amino acids long. CDR3 bases: TGTGCCTGGGGCCCGGGAAGCTATGGCTACACCTTC. Protein sequence: CAWGPGSYGYTF.

This clone was picked up one time. The gene calls are TRBV28 and TRBJ1-3; no firm D call. Per germline, CDR1 MDHEN and CDR2 SYDVKM. The CDR3 is made up of 14 amino acids. V dropped 7 bases and J dropped 6 bases, with 16 bases sitting between them. CDR3 in DNA: TGTGCCAGCACCCCCGGAGGGTTATCAAACACCATATATTTT. Protein: CASTPGGLSNTIYF. Full variable domain (missing parts from reference TRBV28 and TRBJ1-3): DVKVTQSSRYLVKRTGEKVFLECVQDMDHENMFWYRQDPGLGLRLIYFSYDVKMKEKGDIPEGYSVSREKKERFSLILESASTNQTSMYLCASTPGGLSNTIYFGEGSWLTVV.

This clone appeared once. DNA for the CDR3: TGCGCCAGCAGCCAGTTGATAAGCTCCTACAATGAGCAGTTCTTC. The encoded protein is CASSQLISSYNEQFF. The rearrangement joins TRBV4-1 to TRBJ2-1; D unclear. Deletions cut 3 bases from V and 0 bases from J, with 9 bases between. This CDR3 is 15 amino acids long. Germline CDR1 MGHRA, CDR2 YSYEKL.

The rearrangement joins TRBV24-1 to TRBJ2-3; TRBD2 might be the D (7 bases). The CDR3 is 16 amino acids. The germline V gene encodes CDR1 KGHDR and CDR2 SFDVKD. With 1 base removed from V and 2 bases from J, the gap between germline ends came to 12 bases. This CDR3 reads CATSDFRGAATDTQYF. In DNA form, the CDR3 reads TGTGCCACCAGTGATTTTCGGGGGGCCGCCACAGATACGCAGTATTTT.

The V call is TRBV6-2 or TRBV6-3, the J call TRBJ2-1; D is unresolved. Germline CDR1 and CDR2: MNHEY and SVGEGT. The V gene lost 2 bases and the J gene lost 10 bases, with 9 bases spanning the gap. There are 12 residues in the CDR3. CDR3 amino acids: CASSYGSIEQFF. The CDR3 nucleotides read TGTGCCAGCAGTTACGGCTCGATCGAGCAGTTCTTC.

This clone was seen a handful of times. The chain employs TRBV4-2 and TRBJ2-7; D gene uncertain. The CDR3 totals 15 residues. Germline assignment: CDR1 LGHNA and CDR2 YNFKEQ. The V end lost 1 base, the J end lost 2 bases, and 12 bases lay between the germline ends. The CDR3, as DNA: TGTGCCAGCAGCCAAGGTGCCGGAGACCCCTACGAGCAGTACTTC. Translated: CASSQGAGDPYEQYF.